This TCR beta chain was profiled in a study of T cell responses to AZD1222 COVID-19 vaccine (dated by TCRdb to about 2021). In terms of the full investigation: AZD1222 recipients given second doses at about 4 weeks or at about 12 weeks were pooled, since spike-specific TCR depth and breadth were not found to differ between the two schedules. A total of about 230 trial participants underwent TCR sequencing, of whom approximately 210 received two doses of AZD1222 and about 25 received two doses of the MenACWY control vaccine. Enrollment into the trials was organized by age into subgroups of 18-55, 56-69 and 70-plus years, and those subgroups contained roughly 140, 27 and 60 TCR-sequenced participants, respectively. Study-level results and caveats: Participants were mostly white British, with more females than males. The authors suggested clonal diversity may have been underestimated. The whole spike protein was spanned by vaccine-associated CD4 TCRs, and dominant responses were seen in regions 160-218 and 743-854. No day 14 peak-response samples were available, so repertoires were characterized only after the peak T cell response. Epitopes outside the regions mutated in the B.1.351 and B.1.1.7 variants were reportedly recognized by nearly half of the unique spike-specific TCRs. Conclusions about previously exposed vaccinees are limited because only six or seven AZD1222 recipients were SARS-CoV-2 seropositive at baseline. A significant rise in spike-specific TCR breadth and depth was observed after two AZD1222 doses relative to day 0 and relative to MenACWY recipients. The 56-69-year group was small, and its depth increase did not reach significance, likely because of low power.

Note on this clone: No antigen is known for it. No base quality values were provided; no much bigger clone lies one nucleotide off.

CDR1 and CDR2, looked up from the germline V gene (reference sequence), are MNHNY and SVGAGI. From cysteine to phenylalanine, the CDR3 is 14 amino acids long. Only the CDR3 region is kept as DNA, spanning 42 bases read in frame from base 1. The germline V and J ends show losses of 6 bases and 7 bases respectively, and no gene match explains 11 bases of the junction. The meaning of the sample's time point label: baseline before first vaccination. Vaccinee samples came from UK trials COV001 and COV002, including a single-blind randomized controlled phase 2/3 trial of AZD1222 (ChAdOx1 nCoV-19) in healthy adults. For TCRbeta chain sequencing, PBMC samples were collected from trial participants at day 0 and at day 28 after the second dose. The CDR3 regions of human TCRbeta chains were analyzed by immunosequencing. The authors processed their data as follows. Repertoire TCRs were matched against a reference library of SARS-CoV-2-specific TCRs generated with the MIRA antigen-specificity platform. Breadth was defined as the fraction of unique TCRs that were SARS-CoV-2-associated. Depth was defined as the fraction of total T cells that were SARS-CoV-2-associated. Using the MIRA data, every spike-specific TCR was mapped to the spike region that the TCR reacted to and assigned to either a CD4 or a CD8 class. Log10-transformed breadth and depth values were compared by one-way ANOVA with Sidak's multiple comparisons tests. The source is immuneACCESS, and TCRdb retained only in-frame sequences with V and J called. Part of the clones is not carried over; for the studies checked, unresolved V genes explain less than half of this, and the remainder is unexplained. Clone size and V and J calls were adopted from that table, with D and trimming inferred from the DNA. This sample comprises more than 95,000 clones, less than 95% of them detected only once. Together, the top ten hold roughly 7% of the sample.

The receptor's source is an adult in good health. This specimen consisted of peripheral blood, obtained on day 0 of AZD1222 vaccination. This sequence uses TRBV6-6 and TRBJ1-2; 7 of the junction bases match TRBD1. CDR3 sequence: CASRGGQFLTGYTF. The DNA is as follows: TGTGCCAGCAGGGGGGGACAGTTTTTGACTGGCTACACCTTC.